Listed here is a single T cell receptor beta chain. This entry comes from a study of type 1 and type 2 diabetes patients. The CDR3 has 18 amino acids. Unmatched junction bases numbered 10, after V lost 5 bases and J lost 3 bases. Germline V gene data show CDR1 as SEHNR and CDR2 as FQNEAQ (reference sequence). The PCR template was genomic DNA. The TCR beta CDR3 region was amplified using 30 forward and 13 reverse primers. TCRdb re-analysed the multiplex PCR reads in MiXCR, keeping a single row per CDR3 protein. Altogether around 300,000 distinct CDR3 sequences are present, roughly 48% being singletons, with the ten largest covering around 15%. Roughly 10 milliliters of peripheral blood were collected from each participant.

The sequence was obtained from a man aged 18 to 35 with type 2 diabetes. This chain connects TRBV7-9 to TRBJ2-2; 12 bases agree with TRBD2. Input material: peripheral blood mononuclear cells (PBMCs). The DNA of the CDR3 is TGTGCCAGCAGCCGGTGGACTAGCGGGGCGGTGGACACCGGGGAGCTGTTTTTT. Its translation is CASSRWTSGAVDTGELFF.